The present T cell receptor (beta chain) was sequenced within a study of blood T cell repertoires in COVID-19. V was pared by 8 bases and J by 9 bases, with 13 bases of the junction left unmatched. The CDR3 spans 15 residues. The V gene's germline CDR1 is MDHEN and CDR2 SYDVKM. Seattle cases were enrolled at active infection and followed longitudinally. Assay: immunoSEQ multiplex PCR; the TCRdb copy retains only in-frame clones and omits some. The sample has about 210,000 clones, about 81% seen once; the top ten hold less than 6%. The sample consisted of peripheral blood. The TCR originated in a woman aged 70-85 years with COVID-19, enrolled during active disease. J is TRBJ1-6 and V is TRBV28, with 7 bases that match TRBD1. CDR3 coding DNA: TGTGCCAGCTCCCGGGGGGGGACAGTAGTTTCACCCCTCCACTTT. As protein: CASSRGGTVVSPLHF.